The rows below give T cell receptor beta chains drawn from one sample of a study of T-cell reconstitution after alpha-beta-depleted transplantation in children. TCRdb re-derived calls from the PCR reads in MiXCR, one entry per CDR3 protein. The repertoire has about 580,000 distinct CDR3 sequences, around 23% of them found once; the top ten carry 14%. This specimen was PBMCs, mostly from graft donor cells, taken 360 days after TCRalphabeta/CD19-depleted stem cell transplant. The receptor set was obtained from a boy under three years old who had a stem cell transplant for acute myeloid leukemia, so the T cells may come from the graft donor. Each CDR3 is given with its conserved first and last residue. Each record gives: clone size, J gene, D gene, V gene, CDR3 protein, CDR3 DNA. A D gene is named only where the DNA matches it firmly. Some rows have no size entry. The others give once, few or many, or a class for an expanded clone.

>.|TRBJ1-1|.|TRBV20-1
CSASWGGAAGEAFF
TGCAGTGCTAGTTGGGGGGGCGCCGCCGGTGAAGCTTTCTTT
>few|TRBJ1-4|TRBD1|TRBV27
CASSLVGTGGGEKLFF
TGTGCCAGCAGTTTAGTCGGGACAGGGGGAGGTGAAAAACTGTTTTTT
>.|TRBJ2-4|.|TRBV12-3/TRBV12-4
CAISSRDTHLAPAKNIQYF
TGTGCCATCAGTTCCCGGGACACCCACTTAGCGCCGGCCAAAAACATTCAGTACTTC
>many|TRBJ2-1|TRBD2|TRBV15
CATSRSGRSSYNEQFF
TGTGCCACCAGCAGGAGCGGGAGGAGCTCCTACAATGAGCAGTTCTTC
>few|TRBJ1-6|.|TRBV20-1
CSARPGWNNSPLHF
TGCAGTGCTAGGCCGGGGTGGAATAATTCACCCCTCCACTTT
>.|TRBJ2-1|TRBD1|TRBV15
CATSSDKTTGVRRNEQFF
TGTGCCACCAGCAGCGACAAAACGACAGGGGTTCGTCGCAATGAGCAGTTCTTC
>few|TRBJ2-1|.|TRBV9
CASSAPGLPEQFF
TGTGCCAGCAGCGCCCCCGGACTACCGGAGCAGTTCTTC
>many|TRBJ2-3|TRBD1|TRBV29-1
CSVAGQLTDTQYF
TGCAGCGTTGCGGGACAGCTCACAGATACGCAGTATTTT
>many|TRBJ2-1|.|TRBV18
CASSPVDKGYPEQFF
TGTGCCAGCTCACCCGTCGACAAGGGATATCCTGAGCAGTTCTTC
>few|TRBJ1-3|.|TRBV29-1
CSAGHRGNTIYF
TGCAGCGCCGGACACCGGGGAAACACCATATATTTT
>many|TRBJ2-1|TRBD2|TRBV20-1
CSALQPGLAMTNEQFF
TGCAGTGCTTTACAACCGGGACTAGCGATGACCAATGAGCAGTTCTTC
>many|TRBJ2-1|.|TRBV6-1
CASSELDTNYNEQFF
TGTGCCAGCAGTGAATTGGACACGAACTACAATGAGCAGTTCTTC
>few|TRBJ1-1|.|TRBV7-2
CASTPTTLNTEAFF
TGTGCCAGCACTCCGACTACCTTGAACACTGAAGCTTTCTTT
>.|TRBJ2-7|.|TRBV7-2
CASSSQGFSSYEQYF
TGTGCCAGCAGCTCCCAGGGGTTCAGCTCCTACGAGCAGTACTTC
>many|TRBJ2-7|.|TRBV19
CASSPSRGSYEQYF
TGTGCCAGTAGTCCCTCGCGGGGATCCTACGAGCAGTACTTC
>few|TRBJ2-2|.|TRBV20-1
CSARAAGRPNTGELFF
TGCAGTGCTAGAGCGGCGGGGAGACCGAACACCGGGGAGCTGTTTTTT
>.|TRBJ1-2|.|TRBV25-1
CASSEGLSYGYTF
TGTGCCAGCAGTGAAGGGCTGAGCTATGGCTACACCTTC
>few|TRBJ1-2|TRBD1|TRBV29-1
CSVEAGGGSYGYTF
TGCAGCGTTGAGGCAGGGGGAGGGAGCTATGGCTACACCTTC
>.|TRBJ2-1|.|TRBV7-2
CASSVDNHRYNEQFF
TGTGCCAGCAGCGTCGACAACCACCGCTACAATGAGCAGTTCTTC
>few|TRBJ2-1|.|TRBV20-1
CSAHSKGISYNEQFF
TGCAGTGCTCACTCCAAGGGGATCTCCTACAATGAGCAGTTCTTC
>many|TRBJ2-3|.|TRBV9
CASSVAWGRVTDTQYF
TGTGCCAGCAGCGTAGCTTGGGGACGGGTCACAGATACGCAGTATTTT
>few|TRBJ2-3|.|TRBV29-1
CSVVPASTDTQYF
TGCAGCGTTGTTCCAGCCAGCACAGATACGCAGTATTTT
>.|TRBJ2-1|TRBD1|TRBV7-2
CASSVDRGYNEQFF
TGTGCCAGCAGCGTGGACAGGGGATACAATGAGCAGTTCTTC
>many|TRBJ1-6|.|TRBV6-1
CASSTGSLFNSPLHF
TGTGCCAGCAGTACAGGCAGCTTATTTAATTCACCCCTCCACTTT
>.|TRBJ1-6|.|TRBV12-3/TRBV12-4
CASSPRRGMLHF
TGTGCCAGCAGTCCGAGGAGGGGAATGCTCCACTTT
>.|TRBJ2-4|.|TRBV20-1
CSARDQGGDIQYF
TGCAGTGCTAGAGATCAAGGGGGGGACATTCAGTACTTC
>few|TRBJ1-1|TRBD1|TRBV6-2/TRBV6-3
CASSTGDREATEAFF
TGTGCCAGCAGTACCGGCGACAGGGAAGCCACTGAAGCTTTCTTT
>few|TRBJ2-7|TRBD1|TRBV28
CASSRDRDLNEQYF
TGTGCCAGCAGTCGCGACAGGGATTTAAACGAGCAGTACTTC
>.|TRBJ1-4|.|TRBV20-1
CSARGGFNEKLFF
TGCAGTGCTAGAGGGGGCTTCAATGAAAAACTGTTTTTT
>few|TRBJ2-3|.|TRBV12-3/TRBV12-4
CASTTMGVTDTQYF
TGTGCCAGCACCACGATGGGGGTCACAGATACGCAGTATTTT
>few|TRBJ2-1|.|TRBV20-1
CSASHRGAGVEQFF
TGCAGTGCAAGCCACAGGGGGGCGGGGGTTGAGCAGTTCTTC
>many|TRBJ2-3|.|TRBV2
CASSEGRVPDTQYF
TGTGCCAGCAGTGAAGGAAGGGTACCAGATACGCAGTATTTT
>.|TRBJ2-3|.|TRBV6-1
CATNNYGGPTDTQYF
TGTGCCACCAACAACTACGGGGGGCCCACAGATACGCAGTATTTT
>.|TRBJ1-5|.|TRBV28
CASNLLRQPQHF
TGTGCCAGCAACCTGCTACGGCAGCCCCAGCATTTT
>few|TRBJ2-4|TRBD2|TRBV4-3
CASSPAFRGGFVIQYF
TGCGCCAGCAGCCCGGCTTTCCGGGGGGGCTTTGTCATTCAGTACTTC
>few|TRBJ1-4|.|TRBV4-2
CASSQLGATNEKLFF
TGTGCCAGCAGCCAACTCGGGGCAACTAATGAAAAACTGTTTTTT
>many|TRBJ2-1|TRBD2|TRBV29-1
CSARVPSGGAVEQFF
TGCAGCGCCCGAGTACCTAGCGGGGGGGCTGTTGAGCAGTTCTTC
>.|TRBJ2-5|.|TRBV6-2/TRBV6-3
CASGPRETQYF
TGTGCCAGCGGACCCAGGGAGACCCAGTACTTC
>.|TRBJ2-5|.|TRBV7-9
CASSPHSPETQYF
TGTGCCAGCAGCCCTCATAGCCCAGAGACCCAGTACTTC
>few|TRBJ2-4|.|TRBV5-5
CASSLGLGDIQYF
TGTGCCAGCAGCTTGGGACTAGGAGACATTCAGTACTTC
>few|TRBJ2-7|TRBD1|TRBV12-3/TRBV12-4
CASRTGYSYEQYF
TGTGCCAGCAGGACAGGGTACTCCTACGAGCAGTACTTC
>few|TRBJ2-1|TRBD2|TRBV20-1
CSAPEQDITSGAHYNEQFF
TGCAGTGCCCCCGAACAGGATATCACTAGCGGGGCCCATTACAATGAGCAGTTCTTC
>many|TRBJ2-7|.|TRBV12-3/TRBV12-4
CASSSRGFSYEQYF
TGTGCCAGCAGTTCGAGAGGATTCTCCTACGAGCAGTACTTC
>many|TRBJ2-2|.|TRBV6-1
CASSTGGGIGELFF
TGTGCCAGCAGCACCGGAGGGGGGATCGGGGAGCTGTTTTTT
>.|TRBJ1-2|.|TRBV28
CASSRQDRTYGYTF
TGTGCCAGCAGCCGACAGGACCGAACTTATGGCTACACCTTC
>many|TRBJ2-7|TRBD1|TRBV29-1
CSVEGGGQGGEQYF
TGCAGCGTTGAAGGGGGTGGACAGGGCGGCGAGCAGTACTTC
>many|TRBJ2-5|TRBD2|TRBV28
CASSHGLAGGETQYF
TGTGCCAGCAGTCATGGGCTAGCGGGGGGGGAGACCCAGTACTTC
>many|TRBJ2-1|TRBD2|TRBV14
CASSQREPLAGGYNEQFF
TGTGCCAGCAGCCAGAGAGAACCCCTAGCGGGGGGCTACAATGAGCAGTTCTTC
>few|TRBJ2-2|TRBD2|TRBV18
CASSPGGLAHDTGELFF
TGTGCCAGCTCACCAGGCGGACTAGCTCATGACACCGGGGAGCTGTTTTTT
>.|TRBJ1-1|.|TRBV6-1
CASSPPRGRENTEAFF
TGTGCCAGCAGTCCCCCCCGAGGGAGGGAGAACACTGAAGCTTTCTTT
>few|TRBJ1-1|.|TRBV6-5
CASSWQGQGGTEAFF
TGTGCCAGCAGTTGGCAGGGCCAGGGAGGCACTGAAGCTTTCTTT
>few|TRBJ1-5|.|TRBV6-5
CASSLGAQSNQPQHF
TGTGCCAGCAGTCTCGGGGCGCAGTCCAATCAGCCCCAGCATTTT
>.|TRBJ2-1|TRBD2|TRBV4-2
CASSHLGLAGGKDNEQFF
TGTGCCAGCAGCCACCTCGGACTAGCGGGGGGGAAAGACAATGAGCAGTTCTTC
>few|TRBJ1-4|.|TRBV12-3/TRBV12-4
CASSWGNEKLFF
TGTGCCAGCAGTTGGGGAAATGAAAAACTGTTTTTT
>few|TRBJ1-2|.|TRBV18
CASSPEYRILNYGYTF
TGTGCCAGCTCACCTGAGTACCGCATTCTGAACTATGGCTACACCTTC
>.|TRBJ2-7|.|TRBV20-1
CSASAGAKNEQYF
TGCAGTGCTAGTGCGGGGGCTAAAAACGAGCAGTACTTC
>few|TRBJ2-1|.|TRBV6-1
CARARGAIYNEQFF
TGTGCCAGGGCGAGGGGGGCGATCTACAATGAGCAGTTCTTC
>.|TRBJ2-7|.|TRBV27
CASSPAAGSYEQYF
TGTGCCAGCAGTCCGGCCGCGGGCAGTTACGAGCAGTACTTC
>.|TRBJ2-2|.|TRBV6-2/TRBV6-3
CASSLLGGYTGELFF
TGTGCCAGCAGTCTTCTCGGGGGCTATACCGGGGAGCTGTTTTTT